This T cell receptor beta chain was recorded in a study of blood T cell repertoires in COVID-19 (TCRdb year 2020). General notes on the study: Samples from collaborators originated in the United States, Italy and Spain and spanned both the acute and convalescent phases of COVID-19. A de-identified subject ID, COVID-19 status, age in years and sex were almost always included in the sample metadata. Deeply sampled blood TCRbeta repertoires from subjects exposed to, actively infected with, or recovered from COVID-19 were included in the dataset. The material from the prospective study consisted of cDNA or gDNA derived from T cells, B-cell-depleted T cells, or PBMCs. The repertoires were released in a freely available public database intended as a resource for research on the immune response to SARS-CoV-2. Samples were obtained from the ongoing ImmuneRACE study (first 160 participants) and from 1,254 subjects provided by 6 global collaborators. Where available, HLA class I and class II types were obtained from metadata supplied by the sample provider rather than from assay-based typing. Study-wide findings and limitations: Clinical and demographic metadata were provided uncurated, with the amount varying by source and participant.

At the junction V is shortened by 2 bases and J by 4 bases; bases outside the gene matches: 6. Taken from cysteine to phenylalanine, the CDR3 has 15 residues. The CDR3 DNA has 45 bases and is translated from base 1. CDR1 and CDR2, looked up from the germline V gene, are MNHEY and SVGEGT. For this clone: Its antigen is not yet known. The input lacks base qualities; no much larger clone sits a single base away.

TCRbeta CDR3 regions were amplified from genomic DNA using the immunoSEQ Assay, a bias-controlled multiplex PCR. Turning to the authors' computational methods: Nucleated cell counts per sample were estimated from amplification of reference gene primers within the assay. To quantify the absolute abundance of each unique TCRbeta CDR3 rearrangement, sequence reads were collapsed and filtered. Productive Simpson clonality was computed per sample as the square root of Simpson's diversity index over productive rearrangements. TCRdb obtained this table from immuneACCESS and retained in-frame rearrangements with V and J assigned. These tables miss some clones; where compared with another copy, unresolved V genes account for less than half of the shortfall, and the remainder is unexplained. V and J calls and clone size are copied from that table; D and trimming were computed from the DNA. The sample includes some 220,000 clones, with approximately 86% observed a single time. The ten top clones hold around 5.2% of the sample.

Each collaborating institution followed its own protocols to collect whole blood in K2EDTA tubes. For TCRbeta analysis, collaborators shipped samples in one of three forms: frozen whole blood, isolated PBMCs, or DNA extracted from either of those sample types. This receptor was identified in a human donor in a cohort sampled during active COVID-19. The sequenced material came from peripheral blood. Rearrangement joined TRBV6-2 or TRBV6-3 to TRBJ2-5; 8 bases in the junction line up with TRBD2. The CDR3 here reads CASSYASGGPETQYF. The DNA sequence follows: TGTGCCAGCAGTTACGCTTCGGGAGGGCCAGAGACCCAGTACTTC.